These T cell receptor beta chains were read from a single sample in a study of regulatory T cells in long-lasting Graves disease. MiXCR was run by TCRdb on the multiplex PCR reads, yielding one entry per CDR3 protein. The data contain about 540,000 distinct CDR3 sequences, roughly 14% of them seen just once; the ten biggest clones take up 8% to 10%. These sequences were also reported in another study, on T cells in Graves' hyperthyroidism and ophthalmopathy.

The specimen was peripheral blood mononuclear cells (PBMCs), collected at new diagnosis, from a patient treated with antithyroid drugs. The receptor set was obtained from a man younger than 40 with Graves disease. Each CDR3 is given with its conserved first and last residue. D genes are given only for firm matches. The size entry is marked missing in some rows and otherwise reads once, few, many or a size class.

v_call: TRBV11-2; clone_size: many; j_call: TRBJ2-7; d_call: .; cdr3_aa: CASSLEVSYEQYF; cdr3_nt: TGTGCCAGCAGCTTAGAGGTGAGCTACGAGCAGTACTTC
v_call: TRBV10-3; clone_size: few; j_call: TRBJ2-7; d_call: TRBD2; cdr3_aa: CAISETTSGHEQYF; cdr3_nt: TGTGCCATCAGTGAGACGACTAGCGGGCACGAGCAGTACTTC
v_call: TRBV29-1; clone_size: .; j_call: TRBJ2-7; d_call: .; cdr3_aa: CSALISSYEQYF; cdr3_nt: TGCAGCGCCCTGATTAGCTCCTACGAGCAGTACTTC
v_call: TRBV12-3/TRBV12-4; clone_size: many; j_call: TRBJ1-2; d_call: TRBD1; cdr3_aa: CASRSTGGAEYGYTF; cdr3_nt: TGTGCCAGCAGATCTACAGGGGGCGCTGAGTATGGCTACACCTTC
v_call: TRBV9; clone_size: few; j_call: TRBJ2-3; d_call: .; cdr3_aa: CASSVDYLPRDTQYF; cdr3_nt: TGTGCCAGCAGCGTGGACTACCTCCCGCGGGATACGCAGTATTTT
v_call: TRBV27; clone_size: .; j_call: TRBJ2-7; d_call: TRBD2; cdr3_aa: CASSFLAGERSYEQYF; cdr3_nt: TGTGCCAGCAGTTTCCTAGCGGGGGAGAGGTCCTACGAGCAGTACTTC
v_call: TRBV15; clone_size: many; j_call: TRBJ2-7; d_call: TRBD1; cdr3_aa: CATSRDGTGAYEQYF; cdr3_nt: TGTGCCACCAGCAGAGACGGGACAGGGGCCTACGAGCAGTACTTC
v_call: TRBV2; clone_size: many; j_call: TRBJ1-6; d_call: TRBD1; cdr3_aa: CASSETGNHNSPLHF; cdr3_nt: TGTGCCAGCAGTGAGACAGGGAACCATAATTCACCCCTCCACTTT
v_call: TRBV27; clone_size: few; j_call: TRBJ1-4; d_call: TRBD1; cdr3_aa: CASSTRGRSNEKLFF; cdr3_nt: TGTGCCAGCAGTACCAGGGGGCGGTCTAATGAAAAACTGTTTTTT
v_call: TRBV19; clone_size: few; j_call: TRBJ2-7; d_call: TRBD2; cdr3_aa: CASSQAGLADYEQYF; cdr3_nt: TGTGCCAGTAGTCAGGCGGGACTAGCGGACTACGAGCAGTACTTC